This note documents a single TCR beta chain sequence. This entry is derived from a study of shared clonotypes between healthy human individuals. Only in-frame clones appear in the TCRdb table, and some are missing; sequencing was by immunoSEQ multiplex PCR. The table has some 2,500,000 clones, approximately 93% seen once. Germline V gene lookup returns CDR1 LGHNT and CDR2 FRNRAP. The CDR3 is made up of 15 amino acids. The ends were cut back, 6 bases at V and 2 bases at J, with 16 bases in the middle. The chain carries TRBV12-5 and TRBJ1-1, with D unresolved. The sample comprised naive CD4+ T cells from PBMCs. Noted subset: CD45RA+ positively selected. The clonotype was recovered from a man between 18 and 29 years old in good health. Some clones in this sample may be carry-over from other donors' samples. The CDR3 reads CASGPRGTGNTEAFF. The CDR3 DNA sequence: TGTGCTAGTGGCCCCAGAGGAACGGGTAACACTGAAGCTTTCTTT. The full variable domain, rest sourced from reference TRBV12-5 and TRBJ1-1, is DARVTQTPRHKVTEMGQEVTMRCQPILGHNTVFWYRQTMMQGLELLAYFRNRAPLDDSGMPKDRFSAEMPDATLATLKIQPSEPRDSAVYFCASGPRGTGNTEAFFGQGTRLTVV.